A selection of T cell receptor beta chains follows, all from one sample in a study of vaccination and CD4 T cells after COVID-19. One entry per CDR3 protein results from TCRdb running MiXCR on the PCR reads. Of roughly 15,000 distinct CDR3 sequences listed, around three fifths were seen once; the top ten hold less than 5.5%. These receptors are not linked to any known antigen. The sequences come from CD4+ T cells from blood, cultured in vitro, collected after SARS-CoV-2 vaccination. These receptors were collected from a human donor who had recovered from COVID-19. Each CDR3 is given with its conserved first and last residue. A D gene is named only where the DNA matches it firmly. Clone size is shown for a subset of rows, as once, few, many or a class of expanded clone.

clone_size: .; v_call: TRBV28; cdr3_length: 12; d_call: .; j_call: TRBJ1-2; cdr3_aa: CASRHNLYGYTF; cdr3_nt: TGTGCCAGCAGGCACAACCTCTATGGCTACACCTTC
clone_size: few; v_call: TRBV15; cdr3_length: 14; d_call: .; j_call: TRBJ2-7; cdr3_aa: CATSSSGNVYEQYF; cdr3_nt: TGTGCCACCAGCAGCTCCGGGAACGTCTACGAGCAGTACTTC
clone_size: .; v_call: TRBV7-9; cdr3_length: 14; d_call: .; j_call: TRBJ1-1; cdr3_aa: CASSREDFQIPAFF; cdr3_nt: TGTGCCAGCAGCCGCGAGGACTTCCAAATTCCGGCTTTCTTT
clone_size: .; v_call: TRBV11-3; cdr3_length: 16; d_call: TRBD1; j_call: TRBJ2-3; cdr3_aa: CASTTTGVDGADTQYF; cdr3_nt: TGTGCCAGCACCACTACAGGGGTCGACGGCGCAGATACGCAGTATTTT
clone_size: .; v_call: TRBV6-1; cdr3_length: 16; d_call: .; j_call: TRBJ1-5; cdr3_aa: CASSPGIGSGSQPQHF; cdr3_nt: TGTGCCAGCAGCCCGGGGATAGGATCGGGGAGTCAGCCCCAGCATTTT
clone_size: .; v_call: TRBV7-9; cdr3_length: 18; d_call: TRBD2; j_call: TRBJ2-5; cdr3_aa: CASSFLRTSGGTKETQYF; cdr3_nt: TGTGCCAGCAGCTTTTTGCGGACTAGCGGGGGGACTAAAGAGACCCAGTACTTC
clone_size: .; v_call: TRBV28; cdr3_length: 15; d_call: .; j_call: TRBJ1-3; cdr3_aa: CASNARGAPPDTIYF; cdr3_nt: TGTGCCAGCAACGCCCGGGGGGCGCCGCCTGACACCATATATTTT
clone_size: .; v_call: TRBV20-1; cdr3_length: 11; d_call: .; j_call: TRBJ1-1; cdr3_aa: CSAPGNTEAFF; cdr3_nt: TGCAGTGCGCCCGGGAACACTGAAGCTTTCTTT
clone_size: .; v_call: TRBV3-1; cdr3_length: 14; d_call: .; j_call: TRBJ2-3; cdr3_aa: CASSQMPSTDTQYF; cdr3_nt: TGTGCCAGCAGCCAAATGCCCTCCACAGATACGCAGTATTTT
clone_size: few; v_call: TRBV6-1; cdr3_length: 13; d_call: .; j_call: TRBJ1-2; cdr3_aa: CASSEAGSYGYTF; cdr3_nt: TGTGCCAGCAGTGAAGCTGGTAGCTATGGCTACACCTTC